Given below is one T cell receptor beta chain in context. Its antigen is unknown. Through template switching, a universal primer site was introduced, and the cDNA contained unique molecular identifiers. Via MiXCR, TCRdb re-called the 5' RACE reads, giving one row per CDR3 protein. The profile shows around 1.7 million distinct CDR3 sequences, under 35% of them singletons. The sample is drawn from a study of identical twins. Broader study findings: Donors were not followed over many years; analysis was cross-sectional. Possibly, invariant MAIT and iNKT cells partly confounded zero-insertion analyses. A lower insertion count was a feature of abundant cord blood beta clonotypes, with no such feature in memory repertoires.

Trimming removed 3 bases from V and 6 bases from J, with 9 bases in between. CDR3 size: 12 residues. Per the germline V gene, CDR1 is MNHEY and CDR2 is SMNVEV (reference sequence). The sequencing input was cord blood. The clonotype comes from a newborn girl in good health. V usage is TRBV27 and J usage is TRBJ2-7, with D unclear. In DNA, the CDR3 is TGTGCCAGCAGTTTCAGTCCAGTCGAGCAGTACTTC. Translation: CASSFSPVEQYF.